This T cell receptor (beta chain) was identified during a study of blood T cell repertoires in COVID-19. Trimming stripped 4 bases from V and 1 base from J, with 10 bases between. Germline-derived CDR1 and CDR2 are MDHEN and SYDVKM. This CDR3 spans 14 amino acids. The assay was immunoSEQ multiplex PCR, and TCRdb's table has in-frame clones only and misses some. The sample records about 260,000 clones, 70% to 90% being singletons. The chain is built from TRBV28 and TRBJ1-1; no clear D. Sample: PBMCs or T cells enriched from blood (not recorded which). This receptor was identified in a man aged 45-60 years who had been exposed to COVID-19. This chain's CDR3 is CASSSRKKNTEAFF. In nucleotides, the CDR3 is TGTGCCAGCAGTTCGCGCAAGAAGAACACTGAAGCTTTCTTT.